This T cell receptor beta chain came from a study of blood T cell repertoires in COVID-19. Measured with immunoSEQ multiplex PCR; TCRdb has only the in-frame clones, and not every one. Here the sample spans some 200,000 clones, 80% to 90% being singletons. The CDR3 runs 15 residues. Trimming removed 0 bases at V and 7 bases at J, with 15 bases between. Germline V gene data show CDR1 as SGHTA and CDR2 as FQGTGA. The sequence was collected from a woman in her 70s with acute or convalescent COVID-19. J is TRBJ1-2 and V is TRBV7-3; weak D call: TRBD1 (5 bases). The sequencing sample was made of peripheral blood. The CDR3 spells CASSLTPGQSGGYTF. Written as DNA, the CDR3 is TGTGCCAGCAGCTTAACTCCCGGACAATCGGGTGGCTACACCTTC.